Shown below are 3 T cell receptor beta chains from a single sample sequenced in a study of human T cells and chemical hapten exposure. TCRdb called the RACE reads again in MiXCR, with one record for every CDR3 protein. The data contain more than 55,000 distinct CDR3 sequences, about 9.4% of them singletons. Sample time point: patch test 1, 2 weeks after DPC sensitization. Treatment meaning: therapeutic diphenylcyclopropenone sensitization with weekly scalp DPC. Sequencing was performed on whole blood, taken in connection with sensitization to the hapten diphenylcyclopropenone (DPC). The source of these receptors is a middle-aged woman with alopecia areata. Some clones in this sample may be carry-over from other donors' samples.

This clonotype appeared many times. The J gene is TRBJ1-2, the V gene TRBV11-2; maybe TRBD1 (6 bases). Trimming removed 5 bases from V and 6 bases from J, with 25 bases in between. This CDR3 contains 17 residues. Germline CDR1 is SGHAT and CDR2 is FQNNGV. CDR3 DNA: TGTGCCAGCAGCCCTATCTCTACACAGGGACCTCCCAATGGCTACACCTTC. Translating gives CASSPISTQGPPNGYTF.

This clonotype has more than one count but fewer than ten. This sequence joins TRBV7-2 and TRBJ2-3; TRBD2 matches at 8 bases. V gave up 5 bases and J gave up 5 bases; unmatched junction bases: 6. This CDR3 has 14 residues. Germline V gene data show CDR1 as SGHTA and CDR2 as FQGNSA. For the CDR3, the DNA is TGTGCCAGCAGCGGGGGGACTAGTAGAGATACGCAGTATTTT. Protein: CASSGGTSRDTQYF.

Comments on this clonotype: This likely comes from a read error, as the CDR3 has no conserved phenylalanine or tryptophan at its end. The CDR3 coding sequence is TGCGCCAGCAGCCAAACTAGCGGGGGGGCCGAAAGTAGCTACAATGAGCAGTTCATC. This translates into CASSQTSGGAESSYNEQFI. The rearrangement links TRBV4-3 to TRBJ2-1; 13 nucleotides line up with TRBD2. This CDR3 is built from 19 residues. Per germline, CDR1 LGHNA and CDR2 YSLEER. The V gene end was trimmed by 2 bases and the J gene end by 3 bases; junction bases not matched to a gene: 10.